The 3 T cell receptor beta chains reported below all come from one sample, sequenced in a study of T cells in localized non-small cell lung cancer. Measured with immunoSEQ multiplex PCR; TCRdb has only the in-frame clones, and not every one. The sample yields 15,000 to 25,000 clones, 85% to 95% seen once. Sequencing used peripheral blood, obtained before any cancer treatment. These receptors were obtained from a male donor older than 55 with stage I squamous cell lung carcinoma.

The V and J genes are TRBV19 and TRBJ2-1; TRBD1 matches 7 bases. Germline-derived CDR1 and CDR2 are LNHDA and SQIVND (reference sequence). The CDR3 length is 14 residues. V lost 5 bases to trimming and J lost 8 bases; unmatched junction nucleotides: 9. The CDR3 DNA sequence: TGTGCCAGTAGTTATATCCGGGACAGCTATGAGCAGTTCTTC. Encoded protein: CASSYIRDSYEQFF.

The count of this clone is one. An end of the junction does not agree with germline; a read error may underlie this. The chain carries TRBV6-4 and TRBJ2-1; D ambiguous. In germline, CDR1 is MRHNA, CDR2 SNTAGT. CDR3 length: 11 amino acids. CDR3 in amino acids: CASSDSRRALF. The CDR3, as DNA: TGTGCCAGCAGTGACTCGAGACGGGCCCTCTTC.

V is TRBV5-5 and J is TRBJ2-7; the match to TRBD2 covers 7 bases. CDR3 length: 19 amino acids. Germline V CDR1 and CDR2: SGHKS, YYEKEE (reference sequence). The V gene end was trimmed by 1 base and the J gene end by 2 bases; junction bases not matched to a gene: 18. The CDR3 is CASSLIEYGGSVTTYEQYF. CDR3 DNA sequence: TGTGCCAGCAGCTTGATCGAATATGGCGGGAGCGTAACCACCTACGAGCAGTACTTC.